This T cell receptor beta chain comes out of a study of blood T cell repertoires in COVID-19. Study details: The United States, Italy and Spain supplied acute and convalescent COVID-19 samples.

Sequencing used immunoSEQ multiplex PCR; TCRdb keeps in-frame clones, though not all of them. The data contain under 500,000 clones, 70% to 90% of them singletons. V was pared by 7 bases and J by 6 bases, with 15 bases between. The germline CDR1 and CDR2 sequences are LNHDA and SQIVND (reference sequence). The CDR3 consists of 13 residues. Sequencing was carried out using PBMCs or T cells enriched from blood (not recorded which). This chain uses TRBV19 with TRBJ1-1, with D possibly matching TRBD1 (6 bases). The clonotype originates from a woman between 18 and 30 years old with acute COVID-19. CDR3 coding DNA: TGTGCCAGTAAGGGGAGGGGGTATTCTGAAGCTTTCTTT. Protein: CASKGRGYSEAFF.